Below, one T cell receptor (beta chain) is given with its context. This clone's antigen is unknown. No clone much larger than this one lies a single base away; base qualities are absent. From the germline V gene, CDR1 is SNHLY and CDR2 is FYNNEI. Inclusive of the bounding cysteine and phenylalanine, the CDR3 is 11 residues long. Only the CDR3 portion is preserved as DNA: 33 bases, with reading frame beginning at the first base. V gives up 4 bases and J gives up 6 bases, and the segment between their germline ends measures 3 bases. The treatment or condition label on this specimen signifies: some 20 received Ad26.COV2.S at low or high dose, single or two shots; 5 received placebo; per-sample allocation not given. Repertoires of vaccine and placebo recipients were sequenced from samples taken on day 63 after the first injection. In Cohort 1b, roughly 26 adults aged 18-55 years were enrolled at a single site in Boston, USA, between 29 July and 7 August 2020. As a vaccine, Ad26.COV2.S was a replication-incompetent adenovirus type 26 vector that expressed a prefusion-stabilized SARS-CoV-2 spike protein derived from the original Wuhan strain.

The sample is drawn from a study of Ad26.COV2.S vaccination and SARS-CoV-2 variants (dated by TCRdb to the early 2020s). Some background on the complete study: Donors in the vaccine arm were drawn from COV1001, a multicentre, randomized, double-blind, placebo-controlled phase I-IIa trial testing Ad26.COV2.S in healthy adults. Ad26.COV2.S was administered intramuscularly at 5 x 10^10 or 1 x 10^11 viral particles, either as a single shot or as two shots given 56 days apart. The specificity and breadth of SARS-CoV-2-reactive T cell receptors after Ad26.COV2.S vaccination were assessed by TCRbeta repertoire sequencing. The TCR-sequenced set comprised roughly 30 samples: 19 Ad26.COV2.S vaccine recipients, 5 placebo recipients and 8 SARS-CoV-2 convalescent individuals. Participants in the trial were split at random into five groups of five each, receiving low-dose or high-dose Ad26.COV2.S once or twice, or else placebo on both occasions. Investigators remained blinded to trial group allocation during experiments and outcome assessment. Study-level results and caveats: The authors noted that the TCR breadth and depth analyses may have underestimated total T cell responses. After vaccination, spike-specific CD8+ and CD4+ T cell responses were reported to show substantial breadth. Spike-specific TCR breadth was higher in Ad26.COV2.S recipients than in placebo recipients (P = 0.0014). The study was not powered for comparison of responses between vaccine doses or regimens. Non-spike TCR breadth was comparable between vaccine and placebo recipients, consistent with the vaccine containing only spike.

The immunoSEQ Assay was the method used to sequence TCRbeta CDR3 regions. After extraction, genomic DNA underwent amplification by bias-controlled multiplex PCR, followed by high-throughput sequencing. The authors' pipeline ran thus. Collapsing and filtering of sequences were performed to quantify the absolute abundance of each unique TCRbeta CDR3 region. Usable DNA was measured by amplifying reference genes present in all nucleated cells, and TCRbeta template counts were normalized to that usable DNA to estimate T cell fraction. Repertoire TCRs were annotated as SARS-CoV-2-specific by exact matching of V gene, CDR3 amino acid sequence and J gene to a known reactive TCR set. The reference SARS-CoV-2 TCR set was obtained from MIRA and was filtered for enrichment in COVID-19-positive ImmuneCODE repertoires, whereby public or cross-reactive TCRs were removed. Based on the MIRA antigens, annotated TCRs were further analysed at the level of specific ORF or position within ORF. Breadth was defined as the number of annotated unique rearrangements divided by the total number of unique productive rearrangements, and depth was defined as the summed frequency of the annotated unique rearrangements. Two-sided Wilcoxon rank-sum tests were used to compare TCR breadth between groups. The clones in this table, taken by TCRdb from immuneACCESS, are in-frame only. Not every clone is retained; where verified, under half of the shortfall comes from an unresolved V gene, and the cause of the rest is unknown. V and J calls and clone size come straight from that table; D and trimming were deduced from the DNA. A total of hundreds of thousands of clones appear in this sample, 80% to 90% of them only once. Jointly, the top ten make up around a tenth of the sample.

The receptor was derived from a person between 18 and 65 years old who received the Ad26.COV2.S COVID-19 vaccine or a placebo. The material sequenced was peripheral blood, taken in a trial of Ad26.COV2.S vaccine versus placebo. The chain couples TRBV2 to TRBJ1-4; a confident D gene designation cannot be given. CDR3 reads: CASSGYEKLFF. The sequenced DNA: TGTGCCAGCAGTGGGTATGAAAAACTGTTTTTT.